This T cell receptor (beta chain) was captured in a study of blood T cell repertoires in COVID-19. For the study at large: Specimens from acute and convalescent COVID-19 originated in the United States, Italy and Spain. In each case, the material was cDNA or gDNA derived from T cells, B-cell-depleted T cells, or PBMCs.

In this sample, this clone turned up once. The CDR3 extends over 15 amino acids. Trimming removed 2 bases from V and 3 bases from J; junction bases left unmatched: 4. Germline CDR1 SGHNT, CDR2 YYREEE (reference sequence). Original processing methods: It was from reference gene primer amplification that nucleated cell counts were estimated. The data were produced by immunoSEQ multiplex PCR, yet TCRdb's version contains in-frame clones alone and is incomplete. V, J and clone size derive from that table, while D and trimming were established from the DNA sequence. The repertoire holds about 150,000 clones, with 65% to 85% as singletons.

The chain uses TRBV5-4 and TRBJ1-4; 7 bases agree with TRBD1. The sequencing sample was made of peripheral blood. The TCR was taken from an elderly woman with acute or convalescent COVID-19. The CDR3 is CASSLKGAANEKLFF. The CDR3 DNA sequence: TGTGCCAGCAGCTTAAAGGGGGCTGCTAATGAAAAACTGTTTTTT.